Below are 29 T cell receptor beta chains sequenced from a single sample in a study of cytomegalovirus exposure and HLA in healthy donors. This table comes from immunoSEQ multiplex PCR, and its TCRdb copy is limited to in-frame clones, with some not included. The sample shows tens of thousands of clones, roughly 93% of them seen only once. Sequenced material: PBMCs. These receptors all stem from a woman in her twenties or thirties in good health and CMV-seronegative.

The table lists this clone with a few counts. V gene TRBV19 combines with J gene TRBJ1-2; 8 bases are shared with TRBD1. V shed 5 bases, J shed 3 bases, and the junction held 2 bases outside the gene matches. CDR3 length: 13 residues. Looked up from germline, CDR1 is LNHDA and CDR2 is SQIVND (reference sequence). The CDR3 protein is CASSPDRDYGYTF. The CDR3 nucleotides read TGTGCCAGTAGTCCGGACAGGGACTATGGCTACACCTTC.

V usage is TRBV7-9 and J usage is TRBJ1-2; possible D gene TRBD1, 5 bases. In germline, CDR1 is SEHNR, CDR2 FQNEAQ (reference sequence). Trimming cost V 1 base and J 6 bases, with 12 bases left between them. The CDR3 length is 14 residues. CDR3 region: CASSLEVREDGYTF. The CDR3 coding sequence is TGTGCCAGCAGCTTAGAGGTCAGGGAAGATGGCTACACCTTC. Filled out from reference TRBV7-9 and TRBJ1-2, the complete variable domain reads DTGVSQNPRHKITKRGQNVTFRCDPISEHNRLYWYRQTLGQGPEFLTYFQNEAQLEKSRLLSDRFSAERPKGSFSTLEIQRTEQGDSAMYLCASSLEVREDGYTFGSGTRLTVV.

V gene TRBV2 combines with J gene TRBJ1-4; 7 bases line up with TRBD1. CDR1 is SNHLY and CDR2 is FYNNEI in the germline V gene. Trimming at V came to 6 bases and at J to 1 base, leaving 5 bases not matched to a gene. The CDR3 is 15 amino acids. CDR3 in amino acids: CASSGQAGTNEKLFF. The CDR3 coding sequence is TGTGCCAGCAGCGGACAGGCAGGAACTAATGAAAAACTGTTTTTT.

This sequence joins TRBV2 and TRBJ1-2; 8 bases are shared with TRBD1. The CDR3 covers 16 residues. CDR1 SNHLY and CDR2 FYNNEI come from the germline V gene. Trimming at V came to 2 bases and at J to 6 bases, leaving 11 bases not matched to a gene. CDR3 bases: TGTGCCAGCAGTGAATCGCTTGGCAGGGGGCATCATGGCTACACCTTC. Translating gives CASSESLGRGHHGYTF.

Only one count was recorded for this clone. The rearrangement uses TRBV5-1 and TRBJ2-7, with D possibly matching TRBD1 (5 bases). Germline V gene data show CDR1 as SGHRS and CDR2 as YFSETQ. V dropped 4 bases and J dropped 2 bases, with 19 bases sitting between them. This CDR3 comprises 16 residues. The CDR3: CASSNTPDRPAYEQYF. The CDR3 nucleotides read TGCGCCAGCAGCAACACTCCAGACAGACCTGCCTACGAGCAGTACTTC.

This clone came up a few times. The CDR3 protein is CASSRREAPITEAFF. In DNA, the CDR3 is TGTGCCAGCTCACGGCGAGAGGCCCCGATCACTGAAGCTTTCTTT. This chain connects TRBV18 to TRBJ1-1, with D unclear. The CDR3 runs 15 residues. Between the trimmed V and J ends, which lost 4 bases and 4 bases, there was a span of 16 bases. Germline-derived CDR1 and CDR2 are KGHSH and LQKENI.

The rearrangement uses TRBV4-1 and TRBJ2-7; 9 bases are shared with TRBD1. From germline, CDR1 is MGHRA and CDR2 YSYEKL. Germline trimming cut 2 bases from V and 3 bases from J; bases unmatched to any gene: 5. The CDR3 length is 15 residues. The chain's CDR3 is CASSQPGQGGYEQYF. In DNA form, the CDR3 reads TGCGCCAGCAGCCAACCGGGACAGGGAGGCTACGAGCAGTACTTC.

J is TRBJ2-4 and V is TRBV4-3; 7 bases line up with TRBD2. This CDR3 is 17 amino acids long. The V and J ends lost 0 bases and 7 bases, in that order; junction bases with no gene match: 12. Germline values: CDR1 LGHNA, CDR2 YSLEER. CDR3 sequence reads: CASSQDGGRGLWNIQYF. In nucleotides, the CDR3 is TGCGCCAGCAGCCAAGACGGGGGGAGGGGACTGTGGAACATTCAGTACTTC.

The chain has TRBV21-1 and TRBJ2-7; no DNA check was done on the table's D call, TRBD1. TRBV21-1 is a documented pseudogene. The CDR3 runs 14 residues. CDR3 in DNA: TGTGCCAGCAGCAAAGGAGACAGGGGTTACGAGCAGTACTTC. Encoded protein: CASSKGDRGYEQYF.

The chain links TRBV18 to TRBJ1-5; D possibly corresponds to TRBD1 (6 bases). Deletions cut 3 bases from V and 2 bases from J, with 20 bases between. Germline-derived CDR1 and CDR2 are KGHSH and LQKENI. The CDR3 extends over 18 amino acids. The CDR3 nucleotides are TGTGCCAGCTCACCGGGGGGAGGGGGAGTCCTTGGCAATCAGCCCCAGCATTTT. Its protein product is CASSPGGGGVLGNQPQHF.

The V call is TRBV5-6, the J call TRBJ2-3; 7 bases map to TRBD2. The CDR3 is 15 amino acids. The germline V gene has CDR1 SGHDT and CDR2 YYEEEE. V gave up 5 bases and J gave up 5 bases; unmatched junction bases: 11. CDR3 DNA: TGTGCCAGCAGTATATTTGGGAGGGCTGGAGATACGCAGTATTTT. This codes for CASSIFGRAGDTQYF.

The V and J genes are TRBV4-1 and TRBJ2-2, with 7 bases identical to TRBD1. This CDR3 is 14 amino acids long. Germline-derived CDR1 and CDR2 are MGHRA and YSYEKL. Losses at the gene ends were 4 bases for V and 6 bases for J; bases not matched to a gene: 5. The CDR3 coding sequence is TGCGCCAGCAGCCTCCTCCAGGGGGCCGGGGAGCTGTTTTTT. Residues: CASSLLQGAGELFF.

The gene calls are TRBV27 and TRBJ2-7; 16 nucleotides align to TRBD2. The V segment lost 5 bases and the J segment 7 bases; nucleotides outside the gene matches: 11. The CDR3 contains 17 residues. Germline values: CDR1 MNHEY, CDR2 SMNVEV (reference sequence). This CDR3 is CASSPGTSGRAGREQYF. The DNA for the CDR3 is TGTGCCAGCAGTCCTGGGACTAGCGGGAGGGCCGGTAGGGAGCAGTACTTC.

The chain couples TRBV5-6 to TRBJ2-4, with D maybe TRBD2 (5 bases). V lost 2 bases and J 5 bases, leaving 14 bases between the germline ends. The CDR3 has 15 residues. CDR1 and CDR2 from the germline V gene are SGHDT and YYEEEE. The CDR3 nucleotides read TGTGCCAGCAGCTTTACGAAGAGGGTCGAAAACATTCAGTACTTC. Translation: CASSFTKRVENIQYF.

The chain carries TRBV11-3 and TRBJ1-1, with 7 bases that match TRBD1. This CDR3 is 14 amino acids long. Germline V gene data show CDR1 as SGHNT and CDR2 as YENEEA. The V segment lost 9 bases and the J segment 1 base; nucleotides outside the gene matches: 8. CDR3 protein: CARGDTGANTEAFF. In nucleotides, the CDR3 is TGTGCCAGGGGGGATACAGGGGCGAACACTGAAGCTTTCTTT.

This clone has just one count. The V and J genes are TRBV5-1 and TRBJ1-5; 9 nucleotides align to TRBD1. The germline CDR1 and CDR2 sequences are SGHRS and YFSETQ. The CDR3 runs 14 residues. The J segment lost 5 bases and the V segment lost 4 bases, leaving 4 bases of the junction unmatched. Written as DNA, the CDR3 is TGCGCCAGCAGCCGAACAGGGGGCGATCAGCCCCAGCATTTT. Translated, it gives CASSRTGGDQPQHF.

CDR3 amino acids: CASSSVRGAENTEAFF. CDR3 DNA: TGCGCCAGCAGCTCGGTTCGGGGGGCTGAGAACACTGAAGCTTTCTTT. The chain joins TRBV5-1 to TRBJ1-1; possibly TRBD1 for D (6 bases). The CDR3 runs 16 residues. The V gene's germline CDR1 is SGHRS and CDR2 YFSETQ. The V end was cut by 3 bases, the J end by 1 base, with 16 bases between.

The rearrangement uses TRBV5-1 and TRBJ2-7, with 9 bases that match TRBD1. The germline V gene encodes CDR1 SGHRS and CDR2 YFSETQ. The CDR3 totals 14 residues. Germline trimming cut 4 bases from V and 2 bases from J; bases unmatched to any gene: 4. CDR3 sequence reads: CASSEGTGTYEQYF. The CDR3 DNA reads as TGCGCCAGCAGCGAGGGGACAGGGACCTACGAGCAGTACTTC.

The chain links TRBV7-9 to TRBJ2-3; the match to TRBD1 covers 7 bases. With V trimmed by 1 base and J by 2 bases, 6 bases remained unmatched. The length of the CDR3 is 16 residues. Per the germline V gene, CDR1 is SEHNR and CDR2 is FQNEAQ (reference sequence). The chain's CDR3 is CASSLEGGSFTDTQYF. Written as DNA, the CDR3 is TGTGCCAGCAGCTTAGAAGGGGGCAGTTTCACAGATACGCAGTATTTT.

The chain links TRBV6-5 to TRBJ1-1, with a tentative D call TRBD1 (5 bases). CDR1 is MNHEY, CDR2 SVGAGI, per germline. The CDR3 spans 14 residues. The V end lost 2 bases, the J end lost 6 bases, and 13 bases lay between the germline ends. In DNA form, the CDR3 reads TGTGCCAGCAGTTACGGGGTGACAGTTTCTGAAGCTTTCTTT. Protein sequence: CASSYGVTVSEAFF.

This rearrangement joins TRBV19 to TRBJ1-5; D is perhaps TRBD1 (6 bases). V shed 6 bases and J shed 7 bases, with 13 bases lying between them. CDR1 is LNHDA and CDR2 is SQIVND in the germline V gene (reference sequence). The CDR3 is 13 amino acids. The CDR3 is CASRQGFRQPQHF. Written as DNA, the CDR3 is TGTGCCAGTAGACAGGGTTTCCGACAGCCCCAGCATTTT.

The chain couples TRBV7-9 to TRBJ1-6, with D tentatively TRBD1 (5 bases). V was pared by 1 base and J by 0 bases, with 16 bases between. The CDR3 has 19 residues. The germline gives CDR1 SEHNR, CDR2 FQNEAQ (reference sequence). CDR3 nucleotides: TGTGCCAGCAGCTTAGGGTACGGGACTTACAGCTCCTATAATTCACCCCTCCACTTT. This translates into CASSLGYGTYSSYNSPLHF. Full variable domain (missing parts from reference TRBV7-9 and TRBJ1-6): DTGVSQNPRHKITKRGQNVTFRCDPISEHNRLYWYRQTLGQGPEFLTYFQNEAQLEKSRLLSDRFSAERPKGSFSTLEIQRTEQGDSAMYLCASSLGYGTYSSYNSPLHFGNGTRLTVT.

The chain combines TRBV4-3 with TRBJ2-7, with 8 bases aligning to TRBD1. J was trimmed by 0 bases and V by 4 bases; bases with no gene match: 5. The CDR3 consists of 15 residues. Looked up from germline, CDR1 is LGHNA and CDR2 is YSLEER. The CDR3 DNA follows: TGCGCCAGCAGCCCGTCGACAGGGGTCTCCTACGAGCAGTACTTC. Translated: CASSPSTGVSYEQYF.

In DNA, the CDR3 is TGTGCCAGCAGTTCCTCGACTAGCGGGCCACAAGAGACCCAGTACTTC. Translation gives CASSSSTSGPQETQYF. The rearrangement joins TRBV2 to TRBJ2-5, with 10 bases lining up with TRBD2. Germline V gene sequence: CDR1 SNHLY, CDR2 FYNNEI. The V gene end was trimmed by 5 bases and the J gene end by 2 bases; junction bases not matched to a gene: 8. This CDR3 contains 16 residues.

The chain carries TRBV5-1 and TRBJ2-1, with D tentatively TRBD2 (5 bases). CDR1 and CDR2 (germline): SGHRS, YFSETQ. Trimming left V 4 bases short and J 7 bases short, with 18 bases between. The CDR3 is 15 residues long. CDR3 sequence: CASSNGLHPGNEQFF. In DNA, the CDR3 is TGCGCCAGCAGCAACGGACTTCACCCCGGGAATGAGCAGTTCTTC. Full variable domain (remainder filled in from reference TRBV5-1 and TRBJ2-1): KAGVTQTPRYLIKTRGQQVTLSCSPISGHRSVSWYQQTPGQGLQFLFEYFSETQRNKGNFPGRFSGRQFSNSRSEMNVSTLELGDSALYLCASSNGLHPGNEQFFGPGTRLTVL.

The chain combines TRBV7-3 with TRBJ2-1; 12 bases agree with TRBD2. J gave up 6 bases and V 4 bases, and 16 bases lay outside the gene matches. The length of the CDR3 is 19 residues. Germline lookup yields CDR1 SGHTA and CDR2 FQGTGA. CDR3 sequence reads: CASSSRPGLAGSTGNEQFF. The CDR3, as DNA: TGTGCCAGCAGCTCTAGACCGGGACTAGCGGGTTCGACGGGCAATGAGCAGTTCTTC.

J is TRBJ2-7 and V is TRBV7-2; TRBD2 aligns across 13 bases. Germline-derived CDR1 and CDR2 are SGHTA and FQGNSA. The length of the CDR3 is 16 residues. V lost 5 bases to trimming and J lost 7 bases; unmatched junction nucleotides: 11. The CDR3 is CASSRIGTSGAREQYF. Here the CDR3 DNA reads TGTGCCAGCAGCCGCATCGGGACTAGCGGGGCTCGGGAGCAGTACTTC.

This clone has more than one count but fewer than ten. V gene TRBV18 combines with J gene TRBJ1-2; D might be TRBD1 (5 bases). CDR3 size: 16 residues. The V gene's germline CDR1 is KGHSH and CDR2 LQKENI. V lost 0 bases and J lost 4, with 15 bases in between. This CDR3 reads CASSPPWGGSAYGYTF. CDR3 nucleotides: TGTGCCAGCTCACCACCGTGGGGCGGGAGTGCCTATGGCTACACCTTC.

The chain links TRBV11-2 to TRBJ2-7; D is uncertain. There are 14 residues in the CDR3. Germline CDR1 reads SGHAT; CDR2 reads FQNNGV. V gave up 0 bases and J gave up 2 bases, with 8 bases separating them. The CDR3 bases are TGTGCCAGCAGCTTAGAACGCGCGCCCTACGAGCAGTACTTC. Translation: CASSLERAPYEQYF.